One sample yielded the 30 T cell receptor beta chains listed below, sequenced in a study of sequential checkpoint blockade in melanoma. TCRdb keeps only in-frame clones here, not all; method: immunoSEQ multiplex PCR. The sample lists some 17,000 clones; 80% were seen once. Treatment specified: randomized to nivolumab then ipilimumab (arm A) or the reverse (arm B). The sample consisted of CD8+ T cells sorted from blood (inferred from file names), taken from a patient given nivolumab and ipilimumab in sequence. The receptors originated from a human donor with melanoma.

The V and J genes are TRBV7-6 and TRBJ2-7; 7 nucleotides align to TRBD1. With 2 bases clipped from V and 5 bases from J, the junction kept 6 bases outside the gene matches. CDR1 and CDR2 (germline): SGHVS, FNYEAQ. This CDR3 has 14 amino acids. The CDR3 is CASSLKGGSDEQYF. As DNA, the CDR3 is TGTGCCAGCAGCTTAAAAGGGGGCAGCGACGAGCAGTACTTC.

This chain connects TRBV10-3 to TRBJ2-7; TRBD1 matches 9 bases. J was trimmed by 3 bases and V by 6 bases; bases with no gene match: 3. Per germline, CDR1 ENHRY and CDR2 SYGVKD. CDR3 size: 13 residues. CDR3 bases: TGTGCCATCAGCGGGGACAGGGTCTACGAGCAGTACTTC. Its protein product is CAISGDRVYEQYF.

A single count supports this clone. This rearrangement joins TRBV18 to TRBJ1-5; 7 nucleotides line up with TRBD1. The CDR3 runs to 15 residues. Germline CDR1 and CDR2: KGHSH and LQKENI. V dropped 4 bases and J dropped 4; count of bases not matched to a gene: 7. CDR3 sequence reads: CASSLTGVGNQPQHF. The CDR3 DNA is TGTGCCAGCTCACTCACAGGGGTCGGAAATCAGCCCCAGCATTTT.

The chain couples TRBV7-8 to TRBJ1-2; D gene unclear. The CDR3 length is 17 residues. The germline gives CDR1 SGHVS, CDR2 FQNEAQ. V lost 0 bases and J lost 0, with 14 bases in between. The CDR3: CASSLASKPTSNYGYTF. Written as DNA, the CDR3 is TGTGCCAGCAGCTTAGCGTCCAAGCCAACCTCTAACTATGGCTACACCTTC.

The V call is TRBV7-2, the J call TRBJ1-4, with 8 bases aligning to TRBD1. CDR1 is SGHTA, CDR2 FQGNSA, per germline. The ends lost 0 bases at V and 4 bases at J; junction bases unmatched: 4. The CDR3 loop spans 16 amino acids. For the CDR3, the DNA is TGTGCCAGCAGCTTAGCGCCAGGGGGCCTTAATGAAAAACTGTTTTTT. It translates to CASSLAPGGLNEKLFF.

DNA for the CDR3: TGCGCCAGCAGCCTGGGACTCGCGAGAGGCTACACCTTC. Residues: CASSLGLARGYTF. This sequence joins TRBV4-3 and TRBJ1-2, with a tentative D call TRBD1 (5 bases). Germline assignment: CDR1 LGHNA and CDR2 YSLEER. V lost 4 bases and J 8 bases, leaving 14 bases between the germline ends. The CDR3 is made up of 13 amino acids.

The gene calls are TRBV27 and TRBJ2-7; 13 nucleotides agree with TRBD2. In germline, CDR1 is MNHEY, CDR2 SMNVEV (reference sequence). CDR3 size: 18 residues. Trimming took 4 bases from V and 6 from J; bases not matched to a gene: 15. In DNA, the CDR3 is TGTGCCAGCAGTTCCCGGGAGAGGACTAGCGGGAGTGGGGGCGAGCAGTACTTC. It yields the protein CASSSRERTSGSGGEQYF.

The CDR3 DNA reads as TGTGCCAGCAGCAAAGCGCGGCGGATGGGACAGGGTGCTCCCTCTAACTATGGCTACACCTTC. Protein: CASSKARRMGQGAPSNYGYTF. The gene calls are TRBV21-1 and TRBJ1-2; the table's D call TRBD1 went unverified against the DNA. TRBV21-1 is tagged as a pseudogene. The CDR3 has 21 amino acids.

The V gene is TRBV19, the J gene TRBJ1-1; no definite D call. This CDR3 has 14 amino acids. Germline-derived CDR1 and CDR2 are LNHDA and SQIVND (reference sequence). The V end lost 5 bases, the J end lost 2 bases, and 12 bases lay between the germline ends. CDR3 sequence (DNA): TGTGCCAGTAGTCCTCCGGGAACTAACACTGAAGCTTTCTTT. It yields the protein CASSPPGTNTEAFF.

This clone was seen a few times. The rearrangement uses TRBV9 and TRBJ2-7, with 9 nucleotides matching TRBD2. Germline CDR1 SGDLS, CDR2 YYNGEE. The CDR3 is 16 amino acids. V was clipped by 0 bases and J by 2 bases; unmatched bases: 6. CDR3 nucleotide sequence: TGTGCCAGCAGCGTAGGCAGCGGGGGGCGTACCTACGAGCAGTACTTC. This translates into CASSVGSGGRTYEQYF.

CDR3 in amino acids: CASSYVQGDSEQYF. The CDR3 DNA reads TGTGCCAGCAGTTACGTACAGGGGGATTCCGAGCAGTACTTC. The chain uses TRBV6-5 and TRBJ2-7; TRBD1 agrees at 8 bases. V shed 2 bases, J shed 6 bases, and the junction held 6 bases outside the gene matches. This CDR3 is 14 amino acids long. CDR1 and CDR2 from the germline V gene are MNHEY and SVGAGI.

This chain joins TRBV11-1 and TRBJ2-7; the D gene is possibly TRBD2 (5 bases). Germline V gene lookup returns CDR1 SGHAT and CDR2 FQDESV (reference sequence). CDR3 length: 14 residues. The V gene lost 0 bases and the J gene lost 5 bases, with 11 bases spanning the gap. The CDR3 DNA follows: TGTGCCAGCAGCTTAGCGAGCGGTGTCCACGAGCAGTACTTC. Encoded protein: CASSLASGVHEQYF.

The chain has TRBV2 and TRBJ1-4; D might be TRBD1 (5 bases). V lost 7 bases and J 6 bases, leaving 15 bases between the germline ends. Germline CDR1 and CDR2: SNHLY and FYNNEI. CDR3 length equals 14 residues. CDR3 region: CASTDAGEDEKLFF. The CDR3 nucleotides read TGTGCCAGCACCGACGCGGGGGAGGATGAAAAACTGTTTTTT.

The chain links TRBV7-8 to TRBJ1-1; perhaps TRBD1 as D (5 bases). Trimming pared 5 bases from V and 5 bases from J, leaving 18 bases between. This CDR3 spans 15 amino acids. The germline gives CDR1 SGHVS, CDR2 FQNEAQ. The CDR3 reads CASSPFNGAGTEAFF. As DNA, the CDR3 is TGTGCCAGCAGCCCCTTTAATGGGGCCGGGACTGAAGCTTTCTTT.

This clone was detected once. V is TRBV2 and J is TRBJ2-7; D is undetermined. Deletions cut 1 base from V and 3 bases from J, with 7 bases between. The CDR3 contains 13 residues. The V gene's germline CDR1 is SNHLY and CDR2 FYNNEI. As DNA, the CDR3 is TGTGCCAGCAGTGAAGGACTTAACTACGAGCAGTACTTC. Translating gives CASSEGLNYEQYF.

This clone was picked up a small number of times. This CDR3 reads CASSYFLNTEAFF. The CDR3 DNA sequence: TGTGCCAGCAGTTACTTCTTGAACACTGAAGCTTTCTTT. V gene TRBV6-5 combines with J gene TRBJ1-1, with D uncertain. Deletions cut 1 base from V and 0 bases from J, with 3 bases between. Germline V lookup: CDR1 MNHEY, CDR2 SVGAGI. This CDR3 region has 13 residues.

The chain's CDR3 is CASSYRYRETDQPQHF. CDR3 DNA: TGTGCCAGCAGCTACCGCTACAGGGAGACGGATCAGCCCCAGCATTTT. The chain has TRBV7-4 and TRBJ1-5; D is possibly TRBD1 (6 bases). CDR1 is SGHVT and CDR2 is SQSDAQ in the germline V gene. This CDR3 region has 16 residues. V was trimmed by 4 bases and J by 5 bases, leaving 18 bases between them.

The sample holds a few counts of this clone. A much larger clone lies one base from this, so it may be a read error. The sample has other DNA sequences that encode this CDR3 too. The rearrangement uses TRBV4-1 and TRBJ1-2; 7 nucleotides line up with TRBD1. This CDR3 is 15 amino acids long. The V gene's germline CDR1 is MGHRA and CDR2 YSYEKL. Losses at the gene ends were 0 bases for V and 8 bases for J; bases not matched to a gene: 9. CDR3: CASSQDPGGGWGYTF. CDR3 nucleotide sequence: TGCGCCAGCAGCCAAGATCCGGGAGGGGGCTGGGGCTACACCTTC.

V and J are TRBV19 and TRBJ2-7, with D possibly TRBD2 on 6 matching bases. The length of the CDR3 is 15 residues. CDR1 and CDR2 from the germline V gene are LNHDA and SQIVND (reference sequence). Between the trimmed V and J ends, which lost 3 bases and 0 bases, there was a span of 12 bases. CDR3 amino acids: CASSIGAGSSYEQYF. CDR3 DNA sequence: TGTGCCAGTAGTATCGGAGCGGGCAGCTCCTACGAGCAGTACTTC.

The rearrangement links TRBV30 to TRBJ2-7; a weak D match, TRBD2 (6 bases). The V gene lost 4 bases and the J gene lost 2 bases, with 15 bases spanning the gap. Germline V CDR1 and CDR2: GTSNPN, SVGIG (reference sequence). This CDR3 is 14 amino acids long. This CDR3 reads CAWIGASETYEQYF. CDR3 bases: TGTGCCTGGATAGGGGCTAGCGAGACCTACGAGCAGTACTTC. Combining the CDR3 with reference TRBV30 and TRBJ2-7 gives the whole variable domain SQTIHQWPATLVQPVGSPLSLECTVEGTSNPNLYWYRQAAGRGLQLLFYSVGIGQISSEVPQNLSASRPQDRQFILSSKKLLLSDSGFYLCAWIGASETYEQYFGPGTRLTVT.

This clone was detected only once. The CDR3: CAWRHPTQGETYEQYF. The CDR3 nucleotides are TGTGCCTGGAGGCACCCTACACAGGGGGAAACCTACGAGCAGTACTTC. The rearrangement joins TRBV30 to TRBJ2-7, with 8 bases identical to TRBD1. The junction had 12 bases not matched to a gene; V was cut back by 3 bases and J by 2 bases. The CDR3 totals 16 residues. Germline-derived CDR1 and CDR2 are GTSNPN and SVGIG (reference sequence).

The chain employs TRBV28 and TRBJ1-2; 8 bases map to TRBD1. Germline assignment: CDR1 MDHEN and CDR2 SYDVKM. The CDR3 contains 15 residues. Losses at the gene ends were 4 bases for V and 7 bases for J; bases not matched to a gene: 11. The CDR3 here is CASSSSSRGRLGYTF. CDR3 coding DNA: TGTGCCAGCAGTTCATCCAGCAGGGGGCGCCTTGGCTACACCTTC.

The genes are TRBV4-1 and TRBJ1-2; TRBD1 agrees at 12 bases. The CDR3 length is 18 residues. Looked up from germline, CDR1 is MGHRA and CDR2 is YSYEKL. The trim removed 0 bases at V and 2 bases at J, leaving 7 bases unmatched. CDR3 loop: CASSQEGDRGPLNYGYTF. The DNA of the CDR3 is TGCGCCAGCAGCCAAGAGGGGGACAGGGGGCCTTTGAACTATGGCTACACCTTC.

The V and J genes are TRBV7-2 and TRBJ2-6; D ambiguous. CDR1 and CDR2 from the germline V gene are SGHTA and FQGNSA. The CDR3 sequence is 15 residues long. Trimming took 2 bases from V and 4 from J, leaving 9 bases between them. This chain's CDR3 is CASSLTGLGANVLTF. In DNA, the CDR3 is TGTGCCAGCAGCTTAACTGGGCTGGGGGCCAACGTCCTGACTTTC.

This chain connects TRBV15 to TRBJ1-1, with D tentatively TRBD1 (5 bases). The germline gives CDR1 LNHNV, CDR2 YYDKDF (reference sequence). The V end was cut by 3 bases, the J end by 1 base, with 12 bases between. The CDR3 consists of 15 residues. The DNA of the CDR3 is TGTGCCACCAGCAGTGGGCGGGGGACGAACACTGAAGCTTTCTTT. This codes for CATSSGRGTNTEAFF.

The CDR3 spells CASSPTSGSSLYEQYF. Written as DNA, the CDR3 is TGTGCCAGCAGCCCCACTAGCGGCAGTTCCCTTTACGAGCAGTACTTC. This chain connects TRBV7-8 to TRBJ2-7; 8 bases match TRBD2. V lost 5 bases to trimming and J lost 4 bases; unmatched junction nucleotides: 13. The CDR3 sequence is 16 residues long. Germline CDR1 reads SGHVS; CDR2 reads FQNEAQ.

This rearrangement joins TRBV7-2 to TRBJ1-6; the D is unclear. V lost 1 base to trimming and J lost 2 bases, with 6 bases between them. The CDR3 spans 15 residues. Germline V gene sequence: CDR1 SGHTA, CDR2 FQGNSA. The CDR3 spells CASSLGQTYNSPLHF. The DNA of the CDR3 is TGTGCCAGCAGCTTAGGCCAGACCTATAATTCACCCCTCCACTTT. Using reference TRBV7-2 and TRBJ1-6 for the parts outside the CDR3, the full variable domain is GAGVSQSPSNKVTEKGKDVELRCDPISGHTALYWYRQSLGQGLEFLIYFQGNSAPDKSGLPSDRFSAERTGGSVSTLTIQRTQQEDSAVYLCASSLGQTYNSPLHFGNGTRLTVT.

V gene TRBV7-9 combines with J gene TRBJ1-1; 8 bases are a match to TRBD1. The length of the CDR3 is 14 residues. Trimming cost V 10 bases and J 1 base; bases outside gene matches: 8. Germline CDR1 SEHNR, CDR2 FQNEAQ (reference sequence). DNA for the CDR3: TGTGCCACCGAAGACAGGGGAGGGAACACTGAAGCTTTCTTT. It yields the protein CATEDRGGNTEAFF.

The CDR3 region has the DNA TGTGCCTGGAGTATCGGGGTTTCCACTGAAGCTTTCTTT. It is translated as CAWSIGVSTEAFF. The genes are TRBV30 and TRBJ1-1; D is ambiguous. The CDR3 contains 13 residues. V was clipped by 2 bases and J by 4 bases, with 11 bases between them. Per germline, CDR1 GTSNPN and CDR2 SVGIG (reference sequence).

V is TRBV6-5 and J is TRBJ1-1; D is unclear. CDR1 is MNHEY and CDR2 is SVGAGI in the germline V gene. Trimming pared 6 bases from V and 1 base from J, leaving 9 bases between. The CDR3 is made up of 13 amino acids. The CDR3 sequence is CASSQQPNTEAFF. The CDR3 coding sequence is TGTGCCAGCAGCCAACAACCGAACACTGAAGCTTTCTTT.